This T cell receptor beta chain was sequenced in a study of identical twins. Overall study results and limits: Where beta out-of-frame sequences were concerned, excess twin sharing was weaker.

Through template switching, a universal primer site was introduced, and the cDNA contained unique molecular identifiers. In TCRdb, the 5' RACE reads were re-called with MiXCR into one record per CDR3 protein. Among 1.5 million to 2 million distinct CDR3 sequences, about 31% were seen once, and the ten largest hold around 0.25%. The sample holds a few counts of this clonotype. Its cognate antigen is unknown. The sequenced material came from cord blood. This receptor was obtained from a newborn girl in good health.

CDR3 amino acids: CASSPSLGRSNQPQHF. CDR3 sequence (DNA): TGTGCCAGCAGCCCCTCCCTGGGACGTAGCAATCAGCCCCAGCATTTT. The J gene is TRBJ1-5, the V gene TRBV6-5; tentatively, D is TRBD1 (5 bases). Germline CDR1 and CDR2: MNHEY and SVGAGI. The CDR3 extends over 16 amino acids. Between the trimmed V and J ends, which lost 6 bases and 0 bases, there was a span of 15 bases.